Listed below are T cell receptor beta chains from one sample, sequenced in a study of T cell responses to AZD1222 COVID-19 vaccine. Here immunoSEQ multiplex PCR was the method, and the copy in TCRdb shows in-frame clones only, minus some. The profile covers about 140,000 clones, with roughly 91% appearing a single time and around 5% taken by the ten largest. The sequencing used peripheral blood, collected on day 0 of AZD1222 vaccination. These TCRs come from an adult in good health. Each CDR3 is given with its conserved first and last residue. D genes are given only for firm matches. Clone size is given for some rows only: seen once, a few or many times, or a class if the clone is expanded.

V	size	D	J	DNA	CDR3
TRBV21-1	-	-	TRBJ1-4	TGTGCCAGCAGCCGGGCCACTAATGAAAAACTGTTTTTT	CASSRATNEKLFF
TRBV15	-	-	TRBJ1-5	TGTGCCACCAGCAGAGATCTGTTTAAGGCGATTTATCAGCCCCAGCATTTT	CATSRDLFKAIYQPQHF
TRBV5-4	-	TRBD1	TRBJ1-1	TGTGCCAGCAGTCTGGGACAGGGGAGGACTGAAGCTTTCTTT	CASSLGQGRTEAFF
TRBV12-3/TRBV12-4	-	TRBD1	TRBJ2-7	TGTGCCAGCAGTTTTGACAGGGAGTACGAGCAGTACTTC	CASSFDREYEQYF
TRBV7-2	-	-	TRBJ2-7	TGTGCCAGCAGCTTCGCCGGGACAAACTACGAGCAGTACTTC	CASSFAGTNYEQYF
TRBV11-2	-	-	TRBJ2-7	TGTGCCACCAAAGAGGGGTCCTACGAGCAGTACTTC	CATKEGSYEQYF
TRBV30	-	-	TRBJ1-2	TGTGCCTGGAGTAAGAGCGGGAAAATGGACTACACCTTC	CAWSKSGKMDYTF
TRBV10-3	-	TRBD1	TRBJ1-2	TGTGCCACCGCCCCGAACAGGGGTAATGGCTACACCTTC	CATAPNRGNGYTF
TRBV5-1	once	-	TRBJ1-1	TGCGCCAGCAGCTTGGCCGGCAGCTACACTGAAGCTTTCTTT	CASSLAGSYTEAFF
TRBV5-1	-	-	TRBJ2-7	TGCGCCAGCAGTAGGGAGGACAGAAACTACGAGCAGTACTTC	CASSREDRNYEQYF
TRBV18	-	-	TRBJ1-2	TGTGCCAGCTCACCTTCGGACGGGGAGGATGGCTACACCTTC	CASSPSDGEDGYTF
TRBV2	-	TRBD1	TRBJ1-2	TGTGCCAGCAGTGAAGGCAGGGGGCTCAGTGGCTACACCTTC	CASSEGRGLSGYTF
TRBV7-9	-	-	TRBJ1-6	TGTGCCAGCAGCTTAAGGGGGAATAATTCACCCCTCCACTTT	CASSLRGNNSPLHF
TRBV7-9	-	-	TRBJ2-7	TGTGCCAGCAGCCTCAGAGTTTACGAGCAGTACTTC	CASSLRVYEQYF
TRBV6-5	-	-	TRBJ2-2	TGTGCCAGCAGTTACAGGACGGCGAACACCGGGGAGCTGTTTTTT	CASSYRTANTGELFF
TRBV2	-	-	TRBJ1-2	TGTGCCAGCAGTAAAATCCCAGCAACAGAGAACCTTAACTATGGCTACACCTTC	CASSKIPATENLNYGYTF
TRBV11-3	-	-	TRBJ2-1	TGTGCCAGCAGCGACGGAACGGCGTCCTACAATGAGCAGTTCTTC	CASSDGTASYNEQFF
TRBV5-1	-	TRBD2	TRBJ2-2	TGCGCCAGCAGCTCCCCGGGACTAGCGGGCACCGGGGAGCTGTTTTTT	CASSSPGLAGTGELFF
TRBV28	-	TRBD2	TRBJ2-1	TGTGCCAGCAGTTTACAGCGGGGTTGGAGGAATGAGCAGTTCTTC	CASSLQRGWRNEQFF
TRBV11-2	once	TRBD1	TRBJ1-3	TGTGCCAGCAGCCGACGGGACAGTGGAAACACCATATATTTT	CASSRRDSGNTIYF
TRBV6-2/TRBV6-3	-	-	TRBJ2-7	TGTGCCAGCAGTTACTCGGCACAGTCCTACGAGCAGTACTTC	CASSYSAQSYEQYF
TRBV5-4	-	-	TRBJ2-7	TGTGCCAGCAGCTTGGGGCGACACCGAGACGAGCAGTACTTC	CASSLGRHRDEQYF
TRBV5-1	-	TRBD1	TRBJ2-7	TGCGCCAGCAGCTTTTGGACGGGACAGGGACGAGTGAACTACGAGCAGTACTTC	CASSFWTGQGRVNYEQYF
TRBV4-3	large	-	TRBJ1-2	TGCGCCAGCAGCCAAGGGAGATCCGGGACGGGCCTTTGGGGCTACACCTTC	CASSQGRSGTGLWGYTF
TRBV27	-	-	TRBJ1-5	TGTGCCAGCAGCCCCCCGGGGGCAAGTGGCAATCAGCCCCAGCATTTT	CASSPPGASGNQPQHF
TRBV18	-	TRBD2	TRBJ2-1	TGTGCCAGCTCACGTGCTATAGCGGGGGACTACAATGAGCAGTTCTTC	CASSRAIAGDYNEQFF
TRBV10-2	-	-	TRBJ1-1	TGCGCCAGCAGTGAGGACCCGAACACTGAAGCTTTCTTT	CASSEDPNTEAFF
TRBV2	-	-	TRBJ1-5	TGTGCCAGCAGGGGGGGGGAAGTCGAACAGCCCCAGCATTTT	CASRGGEVEQPQHF
TRBV20-1	-	-	TRBJ1-3	TGCAGTGCTGCGAGGGGAAACACCATATATTTT	CSAARGNTIYF
TRBV7-8	-	-	TRBJ2-7	TGTGCCAGCAGCTTAGTTCAGGGCTTGGACGAGCAGTACTTC	CASSLVQGLDEQYF
TRBV6-2/TRBV6-3	once	-	TRBJ2-7	TGTGCCAGCAGTTACTCGTCTTACGAGCAGTACTTC	CASSYSSYEQYF
TRBV12-5	-	TRBD1	TRBJ2-2	TGTGCTAGTGGTTTAAACAGGGGGAGCACCGGGGAGCTGTTTTTT	CASGLNRGSTGELFF
TRBV5-1	-	TRBD1	TRBJ2-5	TGCGCCAGCAGCTTGGAAGGGGGCGGAATGCGAGAGACCCAGTACTTC	CASSLEGGGMRETQYF
TRBV19	-	-	TRBJ1-4	TGTGCCAGAGACCCCGGGTCACATGCAACTAATGAAAAACTGTTTTTT	CARDPGSHATNEKLFF
TRBV20-1	-	-	TRBJ1-2	TGCAGTGCTAGTTACAGGGACTTAGCTAACTATGGCTACACCTTC	CSASYRDLANYGYTF
TRBV28	-	TRBD1	TRBJ1-2	TGTGCCAGCAGTTCTCCCGGGACAGGGTTAGACTATGGCTACACCTTC	CASSSPGTGLDYGYTF
TRBV24-1	-	-	TRBJ2-5	TGTGCCACCAGTGACGGGACCGGGTACCAAGAGACCCAGTACTTC	CATSDGTGYQETQYF
TRBV6-5	-	-	TRBJ2-7	TGTGCCAGCAGTTATTCTCAGGGTGGGCACGAGCAGTACTTC	CASSYSQGGHEQYF
TRBV7-2	once	TRBD1	TRBJ1-4	TGTGCCAGCAGCTTAACTCGGGACAGTGCTAATGAAAAACTGTTTTTT	CASSLTRDSANEKLFF
TRBV5-1	-	-	TRBJ2-7	TGCGCCAGCAGCTTGGGGTACTCCTACGAGCAGTACTTC	CASSLGYSYEQYF
TRBV6-7	-	TRBD1	TRBJ1-2	TGTGCCAGCAGTTTATACAGGGGAGTGCTCTATGGCTACACCTTC	CASSLYRGVLYGYTF
TRBV5-1	-	-	TRBJ2-2	TGCGCCAGCGGGGTTCAAGGGCGGCGGAACACCGGGGAGCTGTTTTTT	CASGVQGRRNTGELFF
TRBV7-2	-	-	TRBJ1-6	TGTGCCAGCAGCCCCGCAGGGAGCTCCTATAATTCACCCCTCCACTTT	CASSPAGSSYNSPLHF
TRBV10-3	-	-	TRBJ2-1	TGTGCCATCAGTGAGAGTAGTTCGTACTACAATGAGCAGTTCTTC	CAISESSSYYNEQFF
TRBV20-1	-	-	TRBJ2-7	TGCAGTGCTAGTCCCGGGGAGGAGGTGCAGTACTTC	CSASPGEEVQYF
TRBV6-5	-	TRBD1	TRBJ2-7	TGTGCTGCTAGGGGGCCAACAGAGCAGTACTTC	CAARGPTEQYF
TRBV5-4	-	-	TRBJ1-3	TGTGCCAGCAGCTTGGCTTCGCGGGGAAACACCATATATTTT	CASSLASRGNTIYF
TRBV19	-	-	TRBJ2-4	TGTGCCAACCTCTATCCTCGAAAGAACATTCAGTACTTC	CANLYPRKNIQYF
TRBV2	-	-	TRBJ2-1	TGTGCCAGCAGGGATGGGGCGTACAGCTCCTACAATGAGCAGTTCTTC	CASRDGAYSSYNEQFF
TRBV5-8	-	-	TRBJ1-6	TGTGCCAGCAGCAATACACCAGGTTCACCCCTCCACTTT	CASSNTPGSPLHF
TRBV5-1	-	-	TRBJ1-1	TGCGCCAGCAGCTTCCGAGGGCTTGGCACTGAAGCTTTCTTT	CASSFRGLGTEAFF
TRBV6-5	few	-	TRBJ2-7	TGTGCCAGCAAGGGGGGATACAGCTCCTACGAGCAGTACTTC	CASKGGYSSYEQYF
TRBV19	-	TRBD1	TRBJ1-5	TGTGCCAGTAAGCTCGGACAGGGGAGCAATCAGCCCCAGCATTTT	CASKLGQGSNQPQHF
TRBV6-2/TRBV6-3	-	TRBD2	TRBJ2-3	TGTGCCAGCAGTCAACGACTAGCGGGGGTTCTGGATACGCAGTATTTT	CASSQRLAGVLDTQYF
TRBV27	once	-	TRBJ2-7	TGTGCCAGCAGTTTACAGGGCAGACCCTACGAGCAGTACTTC	CASSLQGRPYEQYF
TRBV7-9	-	-	TRBJ2-1	TGTGCCAGCAGCCCAGGGTTTGAGCAGTTCTTC	CASSPGFEQFF
TRBV2	-	TRBD1	TRBJ2-3	TGTGCCAGCAGACTAGAAGGGGGCTTGGGAAATACGCAGTATTTT	CASRLEGGLGNTQYF
TRBV19	-	-	TRBJ2-2	TGTGCCAGTAGCCCTTGGGGCAGGGGGGACACCGGGGAGCTGTTTTTT	CASSPWGRGDTGELFF
TRBV7-9	-	TRBD1	TRBJ1-2	TGTGCCAGCAGCACGCAGGGGGCTAACCCGTTCTATGGCTACACCTTC	CASSTQGANPFYGYTF
TRBV28	-	TRBD1	TRBJ1-2	TGTGCCAGCAGCGTACAGGGGAAGGATGGCTACACCTTC	CASSVQGKDGYTF